The sequence of this T cell receptor beta chain was determined in a study of blood T cell repertoires in COVID-19. For the study at large: Sites in the United States, Italy and Spain provided acute and convalescent COVID-19 samples. The cDNA or gDNA used as material had been derived from T cells, B-cell-depleted T cells, or PBMCs.

There are 15 residues in the CDR3. Germline V gene data show CDR1 as SGHNT and CDR2 as YYREEE (reference sequence). Trimming took off 2 bases at V and 7 bases at J, with 18 bases between the two ends. Methods used by the authors: Reference gene primer amplification yielded estimated nucleated cell counts. Assay: immunoSEQ multiplex PCR; the TCRdb copy retains only in-frame clones and omits some. V and J calls and clone size are as listed in that table; D and trimming were resolved from the DNA. The sample comprises 150,000 to 200,000 clones, 85% to 90% of which are singletons, and about 4% rests with the top ten.

The source of this sequence is a young man with active or convalescent COVID-19. The genes are TRBV5-4 and TRBJ2-5; TRBD2 is a possible D gene (6 bases). What was sequenced was peripheral blood. CDR3 nucleotide sequence: TGTGCCAGCAGCTTTGACGGGAGAGCCCTCGGGACCCAGTACTTC. It encodes CASSFDGRALGTQYF.